This TCR beta chain appears in the sequencing data of a study of prognosis after radiotherapy for stage I lung cancer. Study-level background: Radiotherapy used SBRT, divided into 3 to 5 fractions and reaching a biologically effective dose of at least 100 Gy.

Study results and caveats: Medians of roughly 10,000 versus 7,000 showed unique TCR clone counts falling after stereotactic body radiation therapy.

Genomic DNA provided the template from which TCR beta CDR3 was amplified by two-round multiplex PCR. Amplification in first-round PCR relied on primers specific to each TRBV and TRBJ gene. TCRdb reanalysed the multiplex PCR reads using MiXCR and keeps one entry per CDR3 protein. The repertoire has around 25,000 distinct CDR3 sequences, roughly 34% of them found once; the top ten carry approximately 60%. This clonotype occurred once. The antigen remains unidentified. The sample consisted of PBMCs, taken before or after stereotactic body radiation therapy (not recorded which). The receptor was isolated from a donor over 45 with non-small cell lung cancer.

DNA of the CDR3: TGTGCCAGCAGCAATCCCCAGACCAATGAGCAGTTCTTC. Translated, it gives CASSNPQTNEQFF. This sequence joins TRBV28 and TRBJ2-1; D unresolved. The CDR3 loop spans 13 amino acids. Trimming removed 6 bases at V and 6 bases at J, with 12 bases between. Germline CDR1 and CDR2: MDHEN and SYDVKM.